This is a list of T cell receptor beta chains from one sample in a study of regulatory T cells in long-lasting Graves disease. From the multiplex PCR reads, TCRdb called clonotypes with MiXCR, one entry per CDR3 protein. The table shows 530,000 or so distinct CDR3 sequences, with 15% to 20% occurring only once. The data also belong to a second study, concerning T cells in Graves' hyperthyroidism and ophthalmopathy.

Here the sequenced sample was peripheral blood mononuclear cells (PBMCs), taken at new diagnosis, from a patient treated with antithyroid drugs. These receptors were taken from a man younger than 35 with Graves disease. Both conserved end residues are part of each CDR3. The D gene is left open where the match is weak. Size is stated for part of the rows, as once, few or many counts, or as a class when the clone is expanded.

D gene | J gene | V gene | clone size | CDR3 length | CDR3 DNA | CDR3 protein
TRBD2 | TRBJ2-5 | TRBV20-1 | many | 13 | TGCAGTGCTAGGCGGGGGGGCGGAGAGACCCAGTACTTC | CSARRGGGETQYF
NA | TRBJ1-1 | TRBV29-1 | NA | 13 | TGCAGCGTGGTCGGACAGATGAACACTGAAGCTTTCTTT | CSVVGQMNTEAFF
NA | TRBJ1-4 | TRBV11-2 | few | 13 | TGTGCCAGCAGCTTTCAGACAGACGAAAAACTGTTTTTT | CASSFQTDEKLFF
TRBD2 | TRBJ2-1 | TRBV30 | NA | 15 | TGTGCCTGGAGTGGTGTGGGACTAGCGGGAGTAGGGCAGTTCTTC | CAWSGVGLAGVGQFF
TRBD1 | TRBJ2-7 | TRBV28 | many | 14 | TGTGCCAGCAGTCCCGGGGACAGCAACGGGAAGCAGTACTTC | CASSPGDSNGKQYF
NA | TRBJ1-1 | TRBV3-1 | many | 14 | TGTGCCAGCAGCCAAGAGTACAGTACTACTGAAGCTTTCTTT | CASSQEYSTTEAFF
NA | TRBJ1-2 | TRBV5-1 | few | 14 | TGCGCCAGCAGCTTGGAGATTACTAACTATGGCTACACCTTC | CASSLEITNYGYTF
NA | TRBJ2-3 | TRBV12-3/TRBV12-4 | many | 12 | TGTGCCAGCAGTCCTAGTTCTGATACGCAGTATTTT | CASSPSSDTQYF
NA | TRBJ1-5 | TRBV20-1 | NA | 14 | TGCAGTGCTAGCGATAACCTCAGCAATCAGCCCCAGCATTTT | CSASDNLSNQPQHF
NA | TRBJ2-5 | TRBV20-1 | many | 15 | TGCAGTGCTAGAGATCCTAGCTTATTTGGAGAGACCCAGTACTTC | CSARDPSLFGETQYF
NA | TRBJ1-2 | TRBV27 | few | 14 | TGTGCCAGCAGTTTAAGCGGAAGGGGCGATGGCTACACCTTC | CASSLSGRGDGYTF
NA | TRBJ2-2 | TRBV20-1 | few | 17 | TGCAGTGCTAATCGCTATTCGGACGCAGGTTTTAGTCGGGAGCTGTTTTTT | CSANRYSDAGFSRELFF
NA | TRBJ2-7 | TRBV5-6 | few | 14 | TGTGCCAGCAGCTCCGGCGGGAAAACCTACGAGCAGTACTTC | CASSSGGKTYEQYF
TRBD2 | TRBJ2-1 | TRBV6-1 | few | 16 | TGTGCCAGCAGCAAGGAACGGACTAGCGGTTACAATGAGCAGTTCTTC | CASSKERTSGYNEQFF
TRBD2 | TRBJ2-1 | TRBV12-3/TRBV12-4 | many | 17 | TGTGCCAGCAGTTTGGGACTAGCGGGAGCCCGCGGCAATGAGCAGTTCTTC | CASSLGLAGARGNEQFF
TRBD2 | TRBJ2-3 | TRBV28 | many | 15 | TGTGCCAGCAGACTCCGCTTGGGAGGGACAGATACGCAGTATTTT | CASRLRLGGTDTQYF
TRBD2 | TRBJ2-7 | TRBV13 | NA | 13 | TGTGCCACCAGACTAGCCGGGATCTCTGAGCAGTACTTC | CATRLAGISEQYF
NA | TRBJ2-1 | TRBV18 | NA | 14 | TGTGCCAGCTCACCATTTGAAGGGGGCAATGAGCAGTTCTTC | CASSPFEGGNEQFF
TRBD1 | TRBJ2-7 | TRBV5-1 | many | 15 | TGCGCCAGCAGCGCCCTGACAGGGGGAGATTACGAGCAGTACTTC | CASSALTGGDYEQYF
NA | TRBJ2-5 | TRBV20-1 | NA | 12 | TGCAGTGCTAACCCTCTCCAAGAGACCCAGTACTTC | CSANPLQETQYF
NA | TRBJ2-7 | TRBV19 | few | 13 | TGTGCCAGTAGCTGGGGTTTTCTCTACGAGCAGTACTTC | CASSWGFLYEQYF
TRBD2 | TRBJ2-1 | TRBV20-1 | many | 15 | TGCAGTGCTAGGCGGCGGGAGGGCCACTACAATGAGCAGTTCTTC | CSARRREGHYNEQFF
TRBD1 | TRBJ2-6 | TRBV3-1 | NA | 19 | TGTGCCAGCAGCCTTCACCGGGACAGGGGGCCCACTGGGGCCAACGTCCTGACTTTC | CASSLHRDRGPTGANVLTF
NA | TRBJ1-3 | TRBV20-1 | few | 14 | TGCAGTGCTAGAGCCCGGTTCTCCGGAAACACCATATATTTT | CSARARFSGNTIYF
NA | TRBJ1-2 | TRBV29-1 | NA | 12 | TGCAGCGTTGAAGATCTTGGGGATGGCTACACCTTC | CSVEDLGDGYTF
TRBD2 | TRBJ2-2 | TRBV4-1 | few | 14 | TGCGCCAGCAGCCCGCGGGGGGGTCCCGGGGAGCTGTTTTTT | CASSPRGGPGELFF
NA | TRBJ1-5 | TRBV20-1 | NA | 14 | TGCAATGCTAGAGATCGCAGGGGCAATCAGCCCCAGCATTTT | CNARDRRGNQPQHF
TRBD2 | TRBJ2-5 | TRBV5-1 | many | 15 | TGCGCCAGCAGCTTGGCGGCTAGCGGGAGAGAGACCCAGTACTTC | CASSLAASGRETQYF
TRBD2 | TRBJ2-1 | TRBV7-2 | NA | 15 | TGTGCCAGCAGCTTAGGCCGAACTAGCGGGACTAGGCAGTTCTTC | CASSLGRTSGTRQFF
NA | TRBJ1-1 | TRBV18 | many | 12 | TGTGCCAGCTCAATGGGGGAAACTGAAGCTTTCTTT | CASSMGETEAFF
TRBD2 | TRBJ2-1 | TRBV3-1 | many | 15 | TGTGCCAGCAGCCAAGGGACTAGCAACTACAATGAGCAGTTCTTC | CASSQGTSNYNEQFF
TRBD1 | TRBJ1-5 | TRBV12-3/TRBV12-4 | many | 13 | TGTGCCAGCAGTCCTACAGGGGATCAGCCCCAGCATTTT | CASSPTGDQPQHF